This TCR beta chain was sequenced in a study of post-analysis software for immune sequencing data. Study-wide findings and caveats: In patients, five or six TRBV segments were more frequent than in controls, with TRBV5-6, TRBV5-1 and TRBV20-1 among them.

This CDR3 spans 13 amino acids. Trimming removed 6 bases from V and 6 bases from J, with 14 bases in between. CDR1 MNHNS and CDR2 SASEGT come from the germline V gene. Turning to this clonotype: What it binds is not known.

Built from TCR beta cDNA, the libraries had unique molecular identifiers in them. Input populations of roughly 0.85 to 11 million T cells gave rise to approximately 500,000 cDNA molecules. A single record per CDR3 protein comes from TCRdb applying MiXCR to the PCR reads. The sample has some 890,000 distinct CDR3 sequences, 53% seen once; the top ten hold approximately 4.3%. V gene TRBV6-1 combines with J gene TRBJ1-2, with D uncertain. This TCR came from a girl aged 5-17 years with multiple sclerosis. Sequencing used blood. The CDR3 reads CASRGLVLDGYTF. The CDR3 DNA reads TGTGCCAGCAGGGGCCTCGTCCTCGATGGCTACACCTTC.